The entry below gives a single TCR beta chain sequence along with its context. TCRdb's table, derived via immunoSEQ multiplex PCR, lists solely in-frame clones and lacks some. The repertoire holds about 310,000 clones, roughly 90% seen once, with approximately 9% in the top ten. This specimen belongs to a study of blood T cell repertoires in COVID-19. Study at large: Both acute and convalescent COVID-19 samples were obtained from the United States, Italy and Spain.

The age range of participants was 18 to 89 years, with residence in 20 to 25 US areas. For recovered donors of Cohort 3, there were two negative PCRs, clearance, or symptom resolution. Germline V gene sequence: CDR1 SGDLS, CDR2 YYNGEE. The V gene end was trimmed by 3 bases and the J gene end by 2 bases; junction bases not matched to a gene: 2. The CDR3 extends over 14 amino acids. The chain uses TRBV9 and TRBJ1-5; 7 nucleotides agree with TRBD1. The sequence derives from a woman under 30 who had recovered from COVID-19. The specimen was PBMCs or T cells enriched from blood (not recorded which). CDR3 sequence (DNA): TGTGCCAGCAGCGATGGACAGGGCAATCAGCCCCAGCATTTT. Its translation is CASSDGQGNQPQHF.